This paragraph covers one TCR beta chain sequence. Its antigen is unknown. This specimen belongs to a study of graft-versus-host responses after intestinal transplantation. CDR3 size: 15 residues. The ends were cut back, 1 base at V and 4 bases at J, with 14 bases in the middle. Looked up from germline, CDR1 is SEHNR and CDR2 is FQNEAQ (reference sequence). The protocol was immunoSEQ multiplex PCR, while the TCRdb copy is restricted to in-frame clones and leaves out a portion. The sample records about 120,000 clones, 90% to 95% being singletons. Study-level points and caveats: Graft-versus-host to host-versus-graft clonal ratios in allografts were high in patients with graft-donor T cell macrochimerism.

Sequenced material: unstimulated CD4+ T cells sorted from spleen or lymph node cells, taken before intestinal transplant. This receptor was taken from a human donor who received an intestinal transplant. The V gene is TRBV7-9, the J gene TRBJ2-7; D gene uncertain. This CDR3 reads CASSLGLDLRYEQYF. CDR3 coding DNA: TGTGCCAGCAGCTTAGGATTAGACTTACGATACGAGCAGTACTTC.